This TCR beta chain was obtained from a study of blood T cells in healthy people across ages. Sample donors were healthy Caucasian individuals that came from Russia, aged roughly 6 to 95. The authors ran a second PCR of 7 to 11 cycles using a sample-barcoded 5' primer and a J-beta primer mix. TCRdb redid the calling of the 5' RACE reads with MiXCR, one entry per CDR3 protein. The repertoire includes a few hundred thousand distinct CDR3 sequences, more than 45% of them detected once, and around 50% sits in the top ten. V lost 0 bases and J 7 bases, leaving 22 bases between the germline ends. Germline V lookup: CDR1 LGHNA, CDR2 YSLEER. The CDR3 is 17 residues long.

The sequence was collected from a man aged 60 to 69 in good health. The sequencing input was blood. The chain employs TRBV4-3 and TRBJ2-7; TRBD2 might be the D (5 bases). The CDR3 loop reads CASSQDLGGTGSWEQYF. In DNA, the CDR3 is TGCGCCAGCAGCCAAGATTTAGGCGGAACTGGGAGTTGGGAGCAGTACTTC.